This T cell receptor beta chain derives from a study of T cell responses to AZD1222 COVID-19 vaccine. Study conclusions and caveats: Reports indicate that nearly half of spike-specific TCRs are directed at unmutated variant regions. Rises in breadth and depth of Spike-specific TCRs came after two AZD1222 doses.

Worth noting for this clone: Antigen specificity is unknown.

V was trimmed by 0 bases and J by 1 base, leaving 9 bases between them. The CDR3 consists of 15 residues. The germline CDR1 and CDR2 sequences are SGHAT and FQDESV (reference sequence). Some clones are missing from TCRdb's copy, which holds only in-frame ones; the method was immunoSEQ multiplex PCR. The sample consists of 70,000 to 95,000 clones, over 85% of them appearing once. The chain carries TRBV11-1 and TRBJ1-2; D remains ambiguous. The sample consisted of peripheral blood, taken on day 0 of AZD1222 vaccination. This TCR was recovered from an adult in good health. In nucleotides, the CDR3 is TGTGCCAGCAGCTTAGCGGGTCAAATTAACTATGGCTACACCTTC. Translated: CASSLAGQINYGYTF.